These 5 T cell receptor beta chains came from one sample sequenced in a study of memory CD4+ T cells and cytomegalovirus serostatus. Here immunoSEQ multiplex PCR was the method, and the copy in TCRdb shows in-frame clones only, minus some. The sample consists of some 95,000 clones, over 70% of them appearing once. The sort gate was single viable CD3+CD4+CD8-CD45RO+ cells for memory CD4+ T cells. The material sequenced was memory CD4+ T cells from blood. The receptors originated from an adult in good health and CMV-seropositive.

The count of this clone is one. This chain connects TRBV5-1 to TRBJ2-3; D possibly corresponds to TRBD1 (5 bases). CDR1 is SGHRS and CDR2 is YFSETQ in the germline V gene. The V gene lost 0 bases and the J gene lost 1 base, with 6 bases spanning the gap. This CDR3 is 14 amino acids long. CDR3 loop: CASSLETGTDTQYF. CDR3 in DNA: TGCGCCAGCAGCTTGGAGACAGGCACAGATACGCAGTATTTT.

As DNA, the CDR3 is TGTGCCAGCTCACCGATGGACCAAGAGACCCAGTACTTC. This translates into CASSPMDQETQYF. The chain combines TRBV18 with TRBJ2-5; D not certain. Trimming cost V 3 bases and J 0 bases, with 5 bases left between them. The V gene's germline CDR1 is KGHSH and CDR2 LQKENI. The CDR3 length is 13 residues.

The CDR3 loop reads CARSQDGEAFF. In DNA, the CDR3 is TGTGCCAGAAGCCAGGACGGGGAAGCTTTCTTT. The J gene is TRBJ1-1, the V gene TRBV5-3, with D hard to call. TRBV5-3 is an open reading frame whose function is uncertain. The ends were cut back, 4 bases at V and 8 bases at J, with 9 bases in the middle. The CDR3 runs 11 residues.

The rearrangement links TRBV7-2 to TRBJ2-1, with 12 nucleotides matching TRBD2. V was clipped by 5 bases and J by 7 bases; unmatched bases: 9. The CDR3 loop spans 16 amino acids. Per the germline V gene, CDR1 is SGHTA and CDR2 is FQGNSA. The CDR3 DNA is TGTGCCAGCAGCGCCTCTAGCGGGAGGGCCTGGAATGAGCAGTTCTTC. Translating it yields CASSASSGRAWNEQFF.

The chain combines TRBV10-3 with TRBJ1-1, with 7 bases lining up with TRBD1. Trimming at V came to 5 bases and at J to 3 bases, leaving 6 bases not matched to a gene. CDR1 is ENHRY, CDR2 SYGVKD, per germline. CDR3 length: 14 residues. The CDR3 protein is CAISSGGGYTEAFF. DNA for the CDR3: TGTGCCATCAGTTCAGGGGGGGGGTACACTGAAGCTTTCTTT.